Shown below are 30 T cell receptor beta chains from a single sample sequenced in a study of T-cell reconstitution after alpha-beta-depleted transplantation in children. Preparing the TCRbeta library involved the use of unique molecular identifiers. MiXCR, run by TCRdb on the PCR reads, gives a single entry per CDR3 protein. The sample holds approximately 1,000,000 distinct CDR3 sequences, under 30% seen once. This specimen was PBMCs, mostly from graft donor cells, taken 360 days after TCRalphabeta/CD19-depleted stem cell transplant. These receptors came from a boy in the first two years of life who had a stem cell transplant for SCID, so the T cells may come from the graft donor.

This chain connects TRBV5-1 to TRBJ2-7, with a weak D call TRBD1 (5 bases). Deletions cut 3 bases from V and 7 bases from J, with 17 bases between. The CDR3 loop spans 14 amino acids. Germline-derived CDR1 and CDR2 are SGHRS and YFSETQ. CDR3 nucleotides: TGCGCCAGCAGCTCTCCGGACACCTCCGGGGAGCAGTACTTC. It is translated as CASSSPDTSGEQYF.

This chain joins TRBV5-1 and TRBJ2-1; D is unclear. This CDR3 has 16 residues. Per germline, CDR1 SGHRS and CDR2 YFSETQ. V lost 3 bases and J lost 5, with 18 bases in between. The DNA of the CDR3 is TGCGCCAGCAGCTCCTTCATGTCAACCTTGAACAATGAGCAGTTCTTC. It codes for CASSSFMSTLNNEQFF.

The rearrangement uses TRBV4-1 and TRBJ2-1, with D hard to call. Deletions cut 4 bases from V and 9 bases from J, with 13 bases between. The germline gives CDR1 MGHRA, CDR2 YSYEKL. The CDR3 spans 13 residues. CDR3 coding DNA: TGCGCCAGCAGCCGTCCCGGACGGAGTGAGCAGTTCTTC. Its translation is CASSRPGRSEQFF.

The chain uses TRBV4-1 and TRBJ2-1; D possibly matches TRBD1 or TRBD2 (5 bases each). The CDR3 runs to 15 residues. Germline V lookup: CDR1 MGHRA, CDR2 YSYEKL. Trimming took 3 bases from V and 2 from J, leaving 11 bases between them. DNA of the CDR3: TGCGCCAGCAGCCAGGGAGAGGGGACCTACAATGAGCAGTTCTTC. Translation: CASSQGEGTYNEQFF.

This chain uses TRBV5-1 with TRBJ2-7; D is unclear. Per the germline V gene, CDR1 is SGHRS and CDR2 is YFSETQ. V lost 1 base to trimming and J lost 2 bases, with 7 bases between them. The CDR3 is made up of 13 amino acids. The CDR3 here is CASSLKQPYEQYF. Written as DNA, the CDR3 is TGCGCCAGCAGCTTGAAACAGCCCTACGAGCAGTACTTC.

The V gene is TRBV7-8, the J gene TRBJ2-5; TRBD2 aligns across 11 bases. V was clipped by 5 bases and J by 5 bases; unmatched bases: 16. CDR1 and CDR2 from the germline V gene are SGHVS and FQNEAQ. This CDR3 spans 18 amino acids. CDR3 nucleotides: TGTGCCAGCAGCCTCGGACTAGCGGGTAACCCGGGGATCGAGACCCAGTACTTC. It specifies CASSLGLAGNPGIETQYF.

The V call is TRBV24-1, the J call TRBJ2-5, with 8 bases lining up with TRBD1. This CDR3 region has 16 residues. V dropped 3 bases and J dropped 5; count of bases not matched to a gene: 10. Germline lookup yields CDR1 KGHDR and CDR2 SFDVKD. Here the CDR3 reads CATSDGRQGRRETQYF. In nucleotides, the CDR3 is TGTGCCACCAGTGATGGCCGACAGGGGCGTAGGGAGACCCAGTACTTC.

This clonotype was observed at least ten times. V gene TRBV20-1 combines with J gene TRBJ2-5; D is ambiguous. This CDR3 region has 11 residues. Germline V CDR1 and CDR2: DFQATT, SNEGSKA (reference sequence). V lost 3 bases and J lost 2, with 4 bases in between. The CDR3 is CSARGQETQYF. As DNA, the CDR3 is TGCAGTGCTAGGGGACAAGAGACCCAGTACTTC.

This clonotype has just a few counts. The CDR3 loop is CASSLGIHAGGTGELFF. The CDR3 DNA follows: TGCGCCAGCAGCTTGGGGATACATGCCGGTGGAACCGGGGAGCTGTTTTTT. This rearrangement joins TRBV5-1 to TRBJ2-2; D is undetermined. The CDR3 is 17 residues long. Between the trimmed V and J ends, which lost 0 bases and 5 bases, there was a span of 17 bases. Germline-derived CDR1 and CDR2 are SGHRS and YFSETQ.

In DNA form, the CDR3 reads TGCAGTGCTGGGCACCGGGTCCCGGGGTGGTACTTC. It translates to CSAGHRVPGWYF. The genes are TRBV20-1 and TRBJ2-7, with D tentatively TRBD2 (5 bases). V dropped 5 bases and J dropped 12 bases, with 20 bases sitting between them. The CDR3 has 12 residues. From germline, CDR1 is DFQATT and CDR2 SNEGSKA (reference sequence).

The CDR3 DNA is TGTGCCAGCAGCCCGTCGGGACAGGGGCGCTACGAGCAGTACTTC. Protein sequence: CASSPSGQGRYEQYF. The chain is built from TRBV7-2 and TRBJ2-7; 10 bases fit TRBD1. V gave up 5 bases and J gave up 3 bases; unmatched junction bases: 7. In germline, CDR1 is SGHTA, CDR2 FQGNSA. The CDR3 length is 15 residues.

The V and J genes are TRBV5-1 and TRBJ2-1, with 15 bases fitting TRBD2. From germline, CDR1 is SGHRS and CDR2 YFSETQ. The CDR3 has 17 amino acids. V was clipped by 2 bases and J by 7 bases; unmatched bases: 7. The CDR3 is CASSFGLAGGPENEQFF. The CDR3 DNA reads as TGCGCCAGCAGCTTCGGACTAGCGGGGGGGCCCGAGAATGAGCAGTTCTTC.

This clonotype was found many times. The CDR3 reads CASSVGQSYEQYF. The CDR3 bases are TGTGCCAGCAGCGTAGGACAGTCCTACGAGCAGTACTTC. This sequence joins TRBV9 and TRBJ2-7, with a weak D call TRBD1 (5 bases). Germline loops: CDR1 SGDLS, CDR2 YYNGEE. The CDR3 consists of 13 residues. V lost 0 bases, J lost 1 base, and 5 bases lay in between.

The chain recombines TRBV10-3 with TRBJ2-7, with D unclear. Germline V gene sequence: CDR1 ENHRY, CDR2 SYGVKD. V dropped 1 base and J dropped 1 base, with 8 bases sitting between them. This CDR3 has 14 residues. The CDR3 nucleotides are TGTGCCATCAGTGAGTACCGAGGATCCTACGAGCAGTACTTC. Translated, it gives CAISEYRGSYEQYF.

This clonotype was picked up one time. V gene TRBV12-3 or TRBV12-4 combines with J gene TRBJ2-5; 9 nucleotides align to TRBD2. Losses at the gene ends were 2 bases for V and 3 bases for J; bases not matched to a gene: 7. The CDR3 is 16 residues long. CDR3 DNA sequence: TGTGCCAGCAGTTTACCGGCGGGGGGGCTGGAAGAGACCCAGTACTTC. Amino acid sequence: CASSLPAGGLEETQYF.

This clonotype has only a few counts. The CDR3: CASRSGPYGTDTQYF. The CDR3 DNA sequence: TGTGCCAGCAGATCTGGGCCCTACGGCACAGATACGCAGTATTTT. The V gene is TRBV27, the J gene TRBJ2-3; D is undetermined. Trimming left V 6 bases short and J 1 base short, with 14 bases between. Germline loops: CDR1 MNHEY, CDR2 SMNVEV (reference sequence). This CDR3 contains 15 residues.

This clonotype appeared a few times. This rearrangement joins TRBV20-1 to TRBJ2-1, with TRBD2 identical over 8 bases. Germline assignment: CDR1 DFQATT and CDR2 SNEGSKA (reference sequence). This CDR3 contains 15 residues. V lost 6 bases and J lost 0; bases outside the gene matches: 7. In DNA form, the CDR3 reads TGCAGTGCAGGTCGGGGGGGCCCCTCCTACAATGAGCAGTTCTTC. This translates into CSAGRGGPSYNEQFF.

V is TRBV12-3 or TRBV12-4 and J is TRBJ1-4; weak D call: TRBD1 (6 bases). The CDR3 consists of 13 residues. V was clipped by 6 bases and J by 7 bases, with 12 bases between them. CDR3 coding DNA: TGTGCCAGCAGATCCCGGGGGCGTGAAAAACTGTTTTTT. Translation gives CASRSRGREKLFF.

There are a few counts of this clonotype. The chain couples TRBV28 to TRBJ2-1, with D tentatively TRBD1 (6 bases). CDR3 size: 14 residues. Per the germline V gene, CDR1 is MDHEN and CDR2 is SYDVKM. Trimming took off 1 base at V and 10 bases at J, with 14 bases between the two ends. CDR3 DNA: TGTGCCAGCAGTTTATCCCATACAGGGAGAGAGCAGTTCTTC. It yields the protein CASSLSHTGREQFF.

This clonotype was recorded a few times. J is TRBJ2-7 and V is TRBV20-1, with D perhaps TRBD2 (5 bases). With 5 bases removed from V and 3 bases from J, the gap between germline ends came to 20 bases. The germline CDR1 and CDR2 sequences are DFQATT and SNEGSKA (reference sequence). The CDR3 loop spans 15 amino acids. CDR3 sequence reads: CSAQSGGRGIYEQYF. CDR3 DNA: TGCAGTGCTCAAAGCGGAGGACGAGGAATCTACGAGCAGTACTTC.

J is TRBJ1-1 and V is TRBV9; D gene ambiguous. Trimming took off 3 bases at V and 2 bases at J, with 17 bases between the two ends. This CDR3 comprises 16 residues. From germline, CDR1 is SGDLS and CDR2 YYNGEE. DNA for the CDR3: TGTGCCAGCAGCGCCCCGATCGGACTGAGTAACACTGAAGCTTTCTTT. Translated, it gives CASSAPIGLSNTEAFF.

CDR3 sequence (DNA): TGTGCCAGCTCTCCCGGTCCGGCGACTAGCGTCCGGGCAACAGATACGCAGTATTTT. As protein: CASSPGPATSVRATDTQYF. The V call is TRBV18, the J call TRBJ2-3; 8 bases match TRBD2. This CDR3 is built from 19 residues. Trimming at V came to 6 bases and at J to 3 bases, leaving 20 bases not matched to a gene. Germline-derived CDR1 and CDR2 are KGHSH and LQKENI.

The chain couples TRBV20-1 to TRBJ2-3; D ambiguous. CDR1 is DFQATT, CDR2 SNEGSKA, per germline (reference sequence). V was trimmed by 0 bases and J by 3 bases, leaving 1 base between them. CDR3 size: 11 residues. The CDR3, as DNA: TGCAGTGCTAGAGAGACAGATACGCAGTATTTT. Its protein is CSARETDTQYF.

CDR3 in amino acids: CASSSRDNSYEQYF. In DNA, the CDR3 is TGTGCCAGCAGTTCCCGGGACAACTCCTACGAGCAGTACTTC. V and J are TRBV4-2 and TRBJ2-7; D is possibly TRBD1 (6 bases). The CDR3 extends over 14 amino acids. The germline V gene encodes CDR1 LGHNA and CDR2 YNFKEQ. V was cut by 6 bases and J by 0 bases, with 12 bases left in between.

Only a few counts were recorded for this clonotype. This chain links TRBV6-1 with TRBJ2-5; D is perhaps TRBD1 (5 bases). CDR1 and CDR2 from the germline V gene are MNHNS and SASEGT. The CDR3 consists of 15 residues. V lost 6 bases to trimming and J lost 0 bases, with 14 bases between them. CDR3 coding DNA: TGTGCCAGCAGGAACCAGACAGCGTACCAAGAGACCCAGTACTTC. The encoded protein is CASRNQTAYQETQYF.

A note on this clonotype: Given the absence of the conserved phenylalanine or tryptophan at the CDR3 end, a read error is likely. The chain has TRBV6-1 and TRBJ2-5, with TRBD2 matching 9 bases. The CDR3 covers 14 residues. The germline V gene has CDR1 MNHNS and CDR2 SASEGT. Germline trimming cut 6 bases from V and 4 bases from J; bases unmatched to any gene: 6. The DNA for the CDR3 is TGTGCCAGCAGCCGGACTAGCGTGGGAGAGACCCAGTACTAC. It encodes CASSRTSVGETQYY.

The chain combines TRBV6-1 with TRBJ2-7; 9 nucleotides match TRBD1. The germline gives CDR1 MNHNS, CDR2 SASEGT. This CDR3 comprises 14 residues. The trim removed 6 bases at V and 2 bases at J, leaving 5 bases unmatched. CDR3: CASRPDRGAYEQYF. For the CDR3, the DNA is TGTGCCAGCAGGCCAGACAGGGGGGCCTACGAGCAGTACTTC.

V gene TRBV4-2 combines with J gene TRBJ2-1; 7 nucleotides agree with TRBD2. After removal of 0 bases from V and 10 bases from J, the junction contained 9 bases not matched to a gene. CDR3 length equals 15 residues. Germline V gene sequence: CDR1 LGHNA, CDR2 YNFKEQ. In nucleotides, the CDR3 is TGTGCCAGCAGCCAAGAAGTGGGGGAGGGAGGGGAGCAGTTCTTC. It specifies CASSQEVGEGGEQFF.

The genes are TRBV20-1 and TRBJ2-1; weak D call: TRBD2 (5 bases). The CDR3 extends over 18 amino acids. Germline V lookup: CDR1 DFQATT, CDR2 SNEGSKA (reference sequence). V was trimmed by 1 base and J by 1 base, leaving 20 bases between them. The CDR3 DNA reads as TGCAGTGCTAGAGGGCGGGCAGGACCTTCTAGGTCCTACAATGAGCAGTTCTTC. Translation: CSARGRAGPSRSYNEQFF.

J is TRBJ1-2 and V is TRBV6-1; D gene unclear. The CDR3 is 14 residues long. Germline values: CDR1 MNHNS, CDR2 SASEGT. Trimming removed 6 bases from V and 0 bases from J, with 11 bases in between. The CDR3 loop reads CASSRSDPNYGYTF. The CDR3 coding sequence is TGTGCCAGCAGCCGTTCCGATCCTAACTATGGCTACACCTTC.